This T cell receptor beta chain was recovered during a study of cytomegalovirus exposure and HLA in healthy donors. Overall study: An earlier analysis identified 117 million unique TCR beta sequences in 150 million to 200 million T cells.

Overall study results and limits: In vitro data verified three CMV-associated chains as specific for CMV antigens. There were fewer than 200 TCR beta chains listed as cytomegalovirus-associated.

Trimming at V came to 7 bases and at J to 0 bases, leaving 7 bases not matched to a gene. This CDR3 has 15 amino acids. Germline V gene sequence: CDR1 SGHDT, CDR2 YYEEEE. A remark on this clone: Its matching antigen is unknown.

The PCR was carried out with 60 Vbeta primers and 13 Jbeta primers. Clones were sequenced by immunoSEQ multiplex PCR, and TCRdb holds only the in-frame ones, with some missing. Altogether fewer than 300,000 clones are present, roughly 88% being singletons, with the ten largest covering roughly 4%. The sample taken for sequencing was PBMCs. This sequence joins TRBV5-6 and TRBJ2-4, with 7 bases lining up with TRBD2. The receptor was isolated from a man in his forties in good health and CMV-seropositive. The CDR3: CASYGAGEAKNIQYF. In nucleotides, the CDR3 is TGTGCCAGCTATGGGGCGGGGGAAGCCAAAAACATTCAGTACTTC.